The clone carrying this T cell receptor (beta chain) was picked up a small number of times. The antigen remains undetermined. This record belongs to a study of response to subunit inactivated influenza vaccine. The study, taken as a whole, reports: Authors suggested each seasonal influenza vaccination recruits few new T cells.

J lost 6 bases, V lost 4 bases, and 3 bases had no gene match. This CDR3 has 14 residues. Germline CDR1 reads SGHRS; CDR2 reads YFSETQ. TCRdb reprocessed the RT-PCR reads with MiXCR, giving one entry per CDR3 protein. In the table there are about 650,000 distinct CDR3 sequences, 13% to 15% of which are singletons. This sample comprised PBMCs from blood, obtained 14 to 15 days before vaccination. The J gene is TRBJ2-2, the V gene TRBV5-1, with 10 bases lining up with TRBD1. The receptor's source is a man between 50 and 59 years old who received an inactivated influenza vaccine. CDR3 residues: CASSRQGAAGELFF. The CDR3 DNA sequence: TGCGCCAGCAGCCGACAGGGGGCCGCCGGGGAGCTGTTTTTT.